This T cell receptor (beta chain) appears in the sequencing data of a study of blood T cell repertoires in COVID-19. Background on the study: Acute and convalescent COVID-19 specimens originated in the United States, Italy and Spain.

Profiled with immunoSEQ multiplex PCR; TCRdb holds only in-frame clones, not every one. The data show roughly 250,000 clones, with approximately 79% seen just once and 4% to 6% held by the top ten. V shed 0 bases and J 6 bases; nucleotides not matched to a gene: 2. Germline-derived CDR1 and CDR2 are SGHTA and FQGNSA. The CDR3 runs to 15 residues. The sequencing sample was made of peripheral blood. The TCR originated in a woman of 80 years or more with active or convalescent COVID-19. J is TRBJ2-1 and V is TRBV7-2; 10 bases are a match to TRBD2. CDR3 nucleotide sequence: TGTGCCAGCAGCTTAGCCGGGACTAGCGCCAATGAGCAGTTCTTC. Amino acid sequence: CASSLAGTSANEQFF.